These 32 T cell receptor beta chains originate from one sample sequenced in a study of cytomegalovirus exposure and HLA in healthy donors. The PCR employed 60 Vbeta primers together with 13 Jbeta primers. Only in-frame clones appear in the TCRdb table, and some are missing; sequencing was by immunoSEQ multiplex PCR. Of 200,000 to 250,000 clones in the sample, over 65% were seen once. Sequencing input: PBMCs. The receptors come from a human donor in good health.

The rearrangement uses TRBV7-3 and TRBJ2-2; 8 bases align to TRBD1. There are 15 residues in the CDR3. The junction had 2 bases not matched to a gene; V was cut back by 5 bases and J by 0 bases. Per germline, CDR1 SGHTA and CDR2 FQGTGA. In DNA, the CDR3 is TGTGCCAGCAGCCGGACAGGGTCGAACACCGGGGAGCTGTTTTTT. It translates to CASSRTGSNTGELFF.

CDR3 DNA sequence: TGCGCCAGCAGCCAAGAATCCGGGCAGGGGGCCCAGCATTTT. It translates to CASSQESGQGAQHF. This sequence joins TRBV4-3 and TRBJ1-5, with TRBD1 matching over 7 bases. The CDR3 is 14 amino acids. CDR1 and CDR2 from the germline V gene are LGHNA and YSLEER. The V and J ends lost 0 bases and 11 bases, in that order; junction bases with no gene match: 7.

The chain recombines TRBV18 with TRBJ2-7, with 9 bases that match TRBD2. The CDR3 is made up of 16 amino acids. Germline CDR1 reads KGHSH; CDR2 reads LQKENI. The trim removed 2 bases at V and 1 base at J, leaving 6 bases unmatched. CDR3 nucleotides: TGTGCCAGCTCACCATTAGCGGGAGAGACGTCCTACGAGCAGTACTTC. It specifies CASSPLAGETSYEQYF. The entire variable domain, with the rest obtained from reference TRBV18 and TRBJ2-7, is as follows: NAGVMQNPRHLVRRRGQEARLRCSPMKGHSHVYWYRQLPEEGLKFMVYLQKENIIDESGMPKERFSAEFPKEGPSILRIQQVVRGDSAAYFCASSPLAGETSYEQYFGPGTRLTVT.

The rearrangement joins TRBV19 to TRBJ2-6, with D unclear. The germline V gene encodes CDR1 LNHDA and CDR2 SQIVND (reference sequence). V lost 5 bases and J 0 bases, leaving 5 bases between the germline ends. This CDR3 has 14 residues. The CDR3 DNA reads TGTGCCAGTAGTCCCGGCTCTGGGGCCAACGTCCTGACTTTC. This gives the protein CASSPGSGANVLTF. Full variable domain (missing parts from reference TRBV19 and TRBJ2-6): DGGITQSPKYLFRKEGQNVTLSCEQNLNHDAMYWYRQDPGQGLRLIYYSQIVNDFQKGDIAEGYSVSREKKESFPLTVTSAQKNPTAFYLCASSPGSGANVLTFGAGSRLTVL.

The count of this clone is one. V is TRBV5-4 and J is TRBJ2-2; D uncertain. Germline values: CDR1 SGHNT, CDR2 YYREEE (reference sequence). The length of the CDR3 is 15 residues. Trimming took 0 bases from V and 6 from J, leaving 12 bases between them. The CDR3 loop is CASSLVASSAGELFF. The CDR3 DNA reads as TGTGCCAGCAGCTTGGTGGCTAGTTCCGCCGGGGAGCTGTTTTTT.

This chain connects TRBV7-9 to TRBJ2-1, with 12 bases matching TRBD2. With 2 bases clipped from V and 7 bases from J, the junction kept 3 bases outside the gene matches. Looked up from germline, CDR1 is SEHNR and CDR2 is FQNEAQ (reference sequence). The CDR3 runs 15 residues. The chain's CDR3 is CASSLLAGGPNEQFF. The CDR3 nucleotides read TGTGCCAGCAGCTTACTAGCGGGAGGGCCAAATGAGCAGTTCTTC. The complete variable domain, with remaining parts taken from reference TRBV7-9 and TRBJ2-1, reads DTGVSQNPRHKITKRGQNVTFRCDPISEHNRLYWYRQTLGQGPEFLTYFQNEAQLEKSRLLSDRFSAERPKGSFSTLEIQRTEQGDSAMYLCASSLLAGGPNEQFFGPGTRLTVL.

This chain uses TRBV19 with TRBJ2-3; 8 bases are a match to TRBD2. This CDR3 contains 14 residues. Germline CDR1 and CDR2: LNHDA and SQIVND (reference sequence). The J segment lost 6 bases and the V segment lost 3 bases, leaving 5 bases of the junction unmatched. The CDR3 here is CASSMSSGRDTQYF. CDR3 in DNA: TGTGCCAGTAGTATGTCTAGCGGGCGCGATACGCAGTATTTT.

This chain connects TRBV9 to TRBJ2-7; D is undetermined. This CDR3 has 11 amino acids. Per the germline V gene, CDR1 is SGDLS and CDR2 is YYNGEE. The germline V and J ends were trimmed by 2 bases and 4 bases, with 4 bases remaining between them. CDR3 sequence reads: CASSVLYEQYF. The CDR3 nucleotides are TGTGCCAGCAGCGTCCTATACGAGCAGTACTTC.

This clone was detected a few times. The genes are TRBV7-2 and TRBJ1-1, with TRBD1 identical over 11 bases. V trimming: 1 base; J trimming: 4 bases; junction bases outside the gene matches: 2. The CDR3 has 15 amino acids. Looked up from germline, CDR1 is SGHTA and CDR2 is FQGNSA. CDR3 amino acids: CASSLGGTGGTEAFF. CDR3 sequence (DNA): TGTGCCAGCAGCTTAGGGGGGACAGGGGGCACTGAAGCTTTCTTT.

V and J are TRBV19 and TRBJ2-5, with D possibly TRBD2 on 7 matching bases. The germline CDR1 and CDR2 sequences are LNHDA and SQIVND (reference sequence). The CDR3 totals 16 residues. Trimming removed 6 bases at V and 4 bases at J, with 21 bases between. DNA for the CDR3: TGTGCCAGTAGCCCCAAGCGCGGGGGCCCCACAGAGACCCAGTACTTC. Encoded protein: CASSPKRGGPTETQYF.

This chain uses TRBV18 with TRBJ1-5; 7 bases agree with TRBD1. This CDR3 is 15 amino acids long. V shed 0 bases and J 2 bases; nucleotides not matched to a gene: 1. Looked up from germline, CDR1 is KGHSH and CDR2 is LQKENI. The CDR3 nucleotides are TGTGCCAGCTCACCACCGGGGACAGGCAATCAGCCCCAGCATTTT. Its protein is CASSPPGTGNQPQHF.

V and J are TRBV14 and TRBJ1-5; D uncertain. Germline V gene sequence: CDR1 SGHDN, CDR2 FVKESK. The CDR3 extends over 13 amino acids. The V gene lost 4 bases and the J gene lost 11 bases, with 15 bases spanning the gap. CDR3 amino acids: CASSPPGFRAQHF. CDR3 coding DNA: TGTGCCAGCAGCCCTCCGGGGTTTAGGGCCCAGCATTTT.

J is TRBJ1-2 and V is TRBV30; D is possibly TRBD1 (5 bases). V lost 0 bases and J 6 bases, leaving 11 bases between the germline ends. The CDR3 consists of 13 residues. In germline, CDR1 is GTSNPN, CDR2 SVGIG (reference sequence). The CDR3, as DNA: TGTGCCTGGAGTGTATTGGGAGGGGATGGCTACACCTTC. This codes for CAWSVLGGDGYTF.

As to this clone: The sample carries other DNA sequences with the same CDR3. The V gene is TRBV11-3, the J gene TRBJ2-1; the D gene is possibly TRBD2 (6 bases). V lost 5 bases and J lost 4, with 9 bases in between. In germline, CDR1 is SGHNT, CDR2 YENEEA. This CDR3 comprises 13 residues. The DNA of the CDR3 is TGTGCCAGCAGCCTGGCGGGGTACAATGAGCAGTTCTTC. It translates to CASSLAGYNEQFF.

The V and J genes are TRBV7-9 and TRBJ2-1; 7 bases fit TRBD1. The CDR3 spans 14 residues. Trimming removed 5 bases from V and 3 bases from J; junction bases left unmatched: 4. The germline CDR1 and CDR2 sequences are SEHNR and FQNEAQ (reference sequence). The CDR3, as DNA: TGTGCCAGCAGCCCCGGGGACAGCTACAATGAGCAGTTCTTC. Translating gives CASSPGDSYNEQFF.

This sequence joins TRBV19 and TRBJ1-3; D is ambiguous. Per germline, CDR1 LNHDA and CDR2 SQIVND (reference sequence). V was cut by 5 bases and J by 0 bases, with 11 bases left in between. The CDR3 is 15 residues long. The CDR3 DNA reads TGTGCCAGTAGTGACACCGGGAACTCTGGAAACACCATATATTTT. Translated: CASSDTGNSGNTIYF.

The rearrangement joins TRBV18 to TRBJ2-1; 7 bases agree with TRBD1. V shed 2 bases, J shed 9 bases, and the junction held 4 bases outside the gene matches. The CDR3 has 13 amino acids. Germline assignment: CDR1 KGHSH and CDR2 LQKENI. This CDR3 reads CASSPRGHGEQFF. The CDR3 nucleotides are TGTGCCAGCTCACCAAGGGGGCACGGTGAGCAGTTCTTC.

The rearrangement links TRBV7-9 to TRBJ2-5, with 15 bases aligning to TRBD2. There are 17 residues in the CDR3. Per the germline V gene, CDR1 is SEHNR and CDR2 is FQNEAQ (reference sequence). After removal of 3 bases from V and 5 bases from J, the junction contained 7 bases not matched to a gene. The CDR3 is CASSLGLAGGAGETQYF. CDR3 bases: TGTGCCAGCAGCTTGGGACTAGCGGGAGGAGCAGGGGAGACCCAGTACTTC.

The CDR3 nucleotides read TGTGCCAGCAGCCTAGAACGGGAGTTGTACACCGGGGAGCTGTTTTTT. Residues: CASSLERELYTGELFF. The chain has TRBV4-2 and TRBJ2-2; weak D call: TRBD2 (6 bases). The germline V gene has CDR1 LGHNA and CDR2 YNFKEQ. Trimming removed 4 bases at V and 3 bases at J, with 15 bases between. There are 16 residues in the CDR3.

The V gene is TRBV5-4, the J gene TRBJ1-4, with 9 bases that match TRBD1. There are 15 residues in the CDR3. Germline V gene lookup returns CDR1 SGHNT and CDR2 YYREEE (reference sequence). V lost 4 bases, J lost 5 bases, and 6 bases stayed unmatched. The CDR3 DNA is TGTGCCAGCAGCCGCCGACAGGGGGGGAATGAAAAACTGTTTTTT. This sequence encodes CASSRRQGGNEKLFF.

V gene TRBV2 combines with J gene TRBJ2-7, with D possibly matching TRBD1 (5 bases). V lost 4 bases and J lost 4, with 17 bases in between. Germline CDR1 SNHLY, CDR2 FYNNEI. The CDR3 has 15 amino acids. CDR3 nucleotides: TGTGCCAGCAGTGGCCATGACCTCAGGGATTACGAGCAGTACTTC. Translated, it gives CASSGHDLRDYEQYF.

The J gene is TRBJ2-5, the V gene TRBV2; tentative D call: TRBD2 (5 bases). CDR3 length: 12 amino acids. In germline, CDR1 is SNHLY, CDR2 FYNNEI. Trimming cost V 4 bases and J 13 bases, with 16 bases left between them. The CDR3 DNA follows: TGTGCCAGCAGTGTGGTAGTCCGGGAACGGTACTTC. Its protein product is CASSVVVRERYF. The full variable domain, with the rest looked up from reference TRBV2 and TRBJ2-5, is EPEVTQTPSHQVTQMGQEVILRCVPISNHLYFYWYRQILGQKVEFLVSFYNNEISEKSEIFDDQFSVERPDGSNFTLKIRSTKLEDSAMYFCASSVVVRERYFGPGTRLLVL.

This chain links TRBV6-7 with TRBJ2-7, with D perhaps matching TRBD2 (6 bases). Being an ORF, TRBV6-7 has a function that is uncertain. Trimming left V 5 bases short and J 3 bases short, with 29 bases between. This CDR3 comprises 19 residues. CDR3 bases: TGTGCCAGCAGTACCCTAGGGAGGACCCCCAACTTAGGAGGCTACGAGCAGTACTTC. It translates to CASSTLGRTPNLGGYEQYF.

Note on this clone: One junction end disagrees with the germline gene, perhaps due to a read error. The genes are TRBV6-5 and TRBJ2-4; tentative D call: TRBD1 (5 bases). This CDR3 is built from 15 residues. The germline CDR1 and CDR2 sequences are MNHEY and SVGAGI. The CDR3 DNA follows: TGTGCCAGCAGTGACTCTGGGGCTGCTCAAAACATTCAGTACTTC. It translates to CASSDSGAAQNIQYF.

The chain has TRBV29-1 and TRBJ1-2, with D perhaps matching TRBD1 (5 bases). The germline V gene encodes CDR1 SQVTM and CDR2 ANQGSEA. V was pared by 4 bases and J by 2 bases, with 8 bases between. The CDR3 has 12 residues. The CDR3 nucleotides read TGCAGCGTTGGCGGGGGAAACTATGGCTACACCTTC. Encoded protein: CSVGGGNYGYTF.

V is TRBV6-1 and J is TRBJ1-5, with 8 bases identical to TRBD1. CDR3 length: 15 amino acids. The germline CDR1 and CDR2 sequences are MNHNS and SASEGT. V lost 6 bases to trimming and J lost 6 bases; unmatched junction nucleotides: 10. CDR3: CASSAGTGGFQPQHF. The CDR3, as DNA: TGTGCCAGCAGCGCCGGGACAGGAGGTTTTCAGCCCCAGCATTTT.

The rearrangement links TRBV7-8 to TRBJ1-2; possible D gene TRBD1, 5 bases. The germline V gene encodes CDR1 SGHVS and CDR2 FQNEAQ. This CDR3 is built from 15 residues. Trimming left V 1 base short and J 2 bases short, with 11 bases between. CDR3 coding DNA: TGTGCCAGCAGCTTAGAGGCAGGGCGGAACTATGGCTACACCTTC. Amino acids: CASSLEAGRNYGYTF.

The genes are TRBV5-1 and TRBJ2-3; weak D call: TRBD1 (5 bases). CDR3 length equals 14 residues. Germline CDR1 reads SGHRS; CDR2 reads YFSETQ. Trimming took 2 bases from V and 4 from J, leaving 11 bases between them. This chain's CDR3 is CASSFLGVADTQYF. The CDR3 DNA is TGCGCCAGCAGCTTTTTAGGGGTGGCAGATACGCAGTATTTT. The complete variable domain, with remaining parts taken from reference TRBV5-1 and TRBJ2-3, reads KAGVTQTPRYLIKTRGQQVTLSCSPISGHRSVSWYQQTPGQGLQFLFEYFSETQRNKGNFPGRFSGRQFSNSRSEMNVSTLELGDSALYLCASSFLGVADTQYFGPGTRLTVL.

V gene TRBV7-9 combines with J gene TRBJ2-3; 7 nucleotides agree with TRBD2. The germline gives CDR1 SEHNR, CDR2 FQNEAQ (reference sequence). V was pared by 5 bases and J by 3 bases, with 8 bases of the junction left unmatched. The CDR3 covers 15 residues. CDR3 bases: TGTGCCAGCAGCCAGACTAGCTCGGAGACAGATACGCAGTATTTT. As protein: CASSQTSSETDTQYF.

The gene calls are TRBV19 and TRBJ2-4; D gene ambiguous. In germline, CDR1 is LNHDA, CDR2 SQIVND (reference sequence). The CDR3 is 12 amino acids. The V end was cut by 10 bases, the J end by 0 bases, with 7 bases between. In nucleotides, the CDR3 is TGTGCCATATCTCTAGCCAAAAACATTCAGTACTTC. It encodes CAISLAKNIQYF. Variable domain in full (rest from reference TRBV19 and TRBJ2-4): DGGITQSPKYLFRKEGQNVTLSCEQNLNHDAMYWYRQDPGQGLRLIYYSQIVNDFQKGDIAEGYSVSREKKESFPLTVTSAQKNPTAFYLCAISLAKNIQYFGAGTRLSVL.

This clone was observed once. This rearrangement joins TRBV30 to TRBJ2-2; a possible D gene is TRBD2 (5 bases). The CDR3 is 14 residues long. Trimming removed 0 bases from V and 7 bases from J, with 12 bases in between. Germline V gene sequence: CDR1 GTSNPN, CDR2 SVGIG (reference sequence). In DNA, the CDR3 is TGTGCCTGGAGTGTGGGTAGCGTCGGCGGGGAGCTGTTTTTT. Translation: CAWSVGSVGGELFF. Full variable domain (rest looked up from reference TRBV30 and TRBJ2-2): SQTIHQWPATLVQPVGSPLSLECTVEGTSNPNLYWYRQAAGRGLQLLFYSVGIGQISSEVPQNLSASRPQDRQFILSSKKLLLSDSGFYLCAWSVGSVGGELFFGEGSRLTVL.

On this clone itself: Mismatch with germline at one junction end may stem from a read error. V gene TRBV2 combines with J gene TRBJ2-7, with 10 bases lining up with TRBD2. The germline CDR1 and CDR2 sequences are SNHLY and FYNNEI. CDR3 length: 12 amino acids. As DNA, the CDR3 is TGTGCCATTTTGCCGGGACTAGCGCCTTTCCACTTC. Translated, it gives CAILPGLAPFHF.